This T cell receptor (beta chain) was recovered during a study of cytomegalovirus exposure and HLA in healthy donors. Germline V CDR1 and CDR2: SNHLY, FYNNEI. This CDR3 region has 13 residues. V lost 9 bases, J lost 3 bases, and 5 bases stayed unmatched. The PCR used 60 Vbeta and 13 Jbeta primers. Measured with immunoSEQ multiplex PCR; TCRdb has only the in-frame clones, and not every one. The sample yields 150,000 or so clones, approximately 72% seen once. This chain links TRBV2 with TRBJ2-1; TRBD2 matches 7 bases. Sample: PBMCs. The sequence derives from a man aged 18 to 30 in good health and CMV-seronegative. CDR3 in amino acids: CARPGRDYNEQFF. The CDR3 region has the DNA TGTGCCAGGCCAGGGAGGGACTACAATGAGCAGTTCTTC. Based on the CDR3 plus reference TRBV2 and TRBJ2-1, the full variable domain is EPEVTQTPSHQVTQMGQEVILRCVPISNHLYFYWYRQILGQKVEFLVSFYNNEISEKSEIFDDQFSVERPDGSNFTLKIRSTKLEDSAMYFCARPGRDYNEQFFGPGTRLTVL.